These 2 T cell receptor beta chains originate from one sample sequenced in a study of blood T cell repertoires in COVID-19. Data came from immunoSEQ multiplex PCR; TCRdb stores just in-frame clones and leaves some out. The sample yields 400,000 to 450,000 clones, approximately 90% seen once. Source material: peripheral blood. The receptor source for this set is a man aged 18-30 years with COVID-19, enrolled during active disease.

The CDR3 DNA is TGTGCCATCAGTGGCGGAGCAACCTACGAGCAGTACTTC. It translates to CAISGGATYEQYF. V usage is TRBV10-3 and J usage is TRBJ2-7; D not resolved. V lost 4 bases and J lost 2, with 9 bases in between. The germline V gene has CDR1 ENHRY and CDR2 SYGVKD. CDR3 length: 13 amino acids.

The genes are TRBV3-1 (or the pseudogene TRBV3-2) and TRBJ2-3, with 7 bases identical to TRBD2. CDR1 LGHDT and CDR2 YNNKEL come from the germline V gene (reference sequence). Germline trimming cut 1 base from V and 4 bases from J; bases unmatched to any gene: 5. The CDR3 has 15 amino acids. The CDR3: CASSQVSGGSDTQYF. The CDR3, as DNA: TGTGCCAGCAGCCAAGTGTCGGGGGGATCAGATACGCAGTATTTT.